The clone carrying this TCR beta chain was observed at least ten times. TCRdb itself ran the 5' RACE reads through MiXCR, one entry per CDR3 protein. The data show about 34,000 distinct CDR3 sequences, with about 26% seen just once and about 3.7% held by the top ten. The CDR3 loop spans 17 amino acids. Germline V lookup: CDR1 DFQATT, CDR2 SNEGSKA (reference sequence). Trimming cost V 0 bases and J 5 bases; bases outside gene matches: 7. This TCR was sampled from a female donor with breast cancer. The rearrangement uses TRBV20-1 and TRBJ2-1; TRBD2 agrees at 13 bases. The sample taken for sequencing was naive CD4+ T cells sorted from a lymph node. Subset meaning: naive CD4+ T cells, CD4+CD45RA+CD25-. CDR3 nucleotide sequence: TGCAGTGCTAGAGATCGGATGGGACTAGCGGGGCACAATGAGCAGTTCTTC. It is translated as CSARDRMGLAGHNEQFF.